Below, 22 T cell receptor beta chains from the same sample are listed, as sequenced in a study of CD8+ T cells in alopecia areata. Extracted RNA was reverse transcribed, and the resulting cDNA served as sequencing template. This table comes from immunoSEQ multiplex PCR, and its TCRdb copy is limited to in-frame clones, with some not included. The repertoire has 200,000 to 250,000 clones, 35% to 40% of them found once; the top ten carry just under 0.5%. Specified treatment: oral pan-JAK inhibitor, 5-10 mg twice daily. This specimen consisted of CD4+ T cells sorted from blood, obtained at roughly week 30, from a patient treated with tofacitinib. Every receptor here comes from a human donor with alopecia areata.

This chain joins TRBV5-1 and TRBJ1-2; possibly TRBD1 for D (6 bases). From germline, CDR1 is SGHRS and CDR2 YFSETQ. Deletions cut 3 bases from V and 7 bases from J, with 19 bases between. The CDR3 loop spans 15 amino acids. In nucleotides, the CDR3 is TGCGCCAGCAGCTCATCGACAGGCCGGTTTCGTGGCTACACCTTC. Translation gives CASSSSTGRFRGYTF. The full variable domain, rest sourced from reference TRBV5-1 and TRBJ1-2, is KAGVTQTPRYLIKTRGQQVTLSCSPISGHRSVSWYQQTPGQGLQFLFEYFSETQRNKGNFPGRFSGRQFSNSRSEMNVSTLELGDSALYLCASSSSTGRFRGYTFGSGTRLTVV.

This clone has a handful of counts. J is TRBJ2-4 and V is TRBV27; maybe TRBD1 (6 bases). V was cut by 3 bases and J by 0 bases, with 9 bases left in between. The CDR3 has 15 residues. CDR1 MNHEY and CDR2 SMNVEV come from the germline V gene (reference sequence). The CDR3 here is CASSFTGLAKNIQYF. In DNA form, the CDR3 reads TGTGCCAGCAGTTTCACAGGGCTAGCCAAAAACATTCAGTACTTC.

This clone was detected only a few times. The V gene is TRBV5-1, the J gene TRBJ2-6, with TRBD1 matching over 9 bases. This CDR3 is built from 17 residues. The V gene's germline CDR1 is SGHRS and CDR2 YFSETQ. V trimming: 3 bases; J trimming: 0 bases; junction bases outside the gene matches: 4. CDR3 amino acids: CASSSGTGSSGANVLTF. Written as DNA, the CDR3 is TGCGCCAGCAGCTCCGGGACAGGGAGCTCTGGGGCCAACGTCCTGACTTTC.

For this clone: A read error may produce the germline difference seen at one junction end. The rearrangement links TRBV4-1 to TRBJ1-2; perhaps TRBD1 as D (6 bases). Germline V lookup: CDR1 MGHRA, CDR2 YSYEKL. The CDR3 is made up of 16 amino acids. The CDR3 nucleotides are TGTGCCAGCAGCCAAGATCAGTACGGGGGGCATAATGGCTACACCTTC. Encoded protein: CASSQDQYGGHNGYTF.

V gene TRBV6-5 combines with J gene TRBJ1-2; no clear D. CDR3 size: 13 residues. The germline gives CDR1 MNHEY, CDR2 SVGAGI. The V gene lost 6 bases and the J gene lost 4 bases, with 12 bases spanning the gap. CDR3 DNA: TGTGCCAGCAGCCCGGAGGGTCCCTATGGCTACACCTTC. Amino acid sequence: CASSPEGPYGYTF.

This clone has a count of ten or more. The chain carries TRBV2 and TRBJ2-3; D unresolved. V lost 7 bases and J lost 6, with 17 bases in between. CDR1 and CDR2 from the germline V gene are SNHLY and FYNNEI. The length of the CDR3 is 14 residues. CDR3 nucleotides: TGTGCCAGCACCCCCCGAACCACGATGGATACGCAGTATTTT. It is translated as CASTPRTTMDTQYF.

This clone was seen a handful of times. The J gene is TRBJ2-7, the V gene TRBV30; 10 nucleotides match TRBD1. V was pared by 5 bases and J by 8 bases, with 9 bases of the junction left unmatched. Germline V gene data show CDR1 as GTSNPN and CDR2 as SVGIG (reference sequence). This CDR3 has 13 residues. The CDR3 here is CAWAIDRGQQQYF. The CDR3 coding sequence is TGTGCCTGGGCGATAGACAGGGGGCAGCAGCAGTACTTC.

As concerns this clone: Other DNA sequences in the sample encode the same CDR3. V usage is TRBV9 and J usage is TRBJ2-3; D remains unclear. Trimming took 0 bases from V and 3 from J, leaving 11 bases between them. Germline V CDR1 and CDR2: SGDLS, YYNGEE. This CDR3 comprises 15 residues. CDR3 DNA sequence: TGTGCCAGCAGCGTAGCTGAAGGGTCGACAGATACGCAGTATTTT. Its protein product is CASSVAEGSTDTQYF.

The chain employs TRBV9 and TRBJ2-2, with D possibly TRBD1 on 6 matching bases. Germline lookup yields CDR1 SGDLS and CDR2 YYNGEE. Trimming stripped 3 bases from V and 0 bases from J, with 18 bases between. The CDR3 runs to 18 residues. The CDR3 region has the DNA TGTGCCAGCAGCGCAGACAGCCTCAGGGGTACGAACACCGGGGAGCTGTTTTTT. Amino acids: CASSADSLRGTNTGELFF.

This clone was detected only a few times. The chain combines TRBV5-1 with TRBJ2-5, with 8 bases identical to TRBD2. Germline CDR1 and CDR2: SGHRS and YFSETQ. After removal of 4 bases from V and 2 bases from J, the junction contained 4 bases not matched to a gene. The CDR3 has 14 residues. The CDR3 DNA follows: TGCGCCAGCAGCCCCACTAGCGGACAAGAGACCCAGTACTTC. This translates into CASSPTSGQETQYF.

This clone has just a few counts. The rearrangement uses TRBV11-2 and TRBJ1-1; no clear D gene. Germline loops: CDR1 SGHAT, CDR2 FQNNGV. Trimming took 6 bases from V and 3 from J, leaving 17 bases between them. The CDR3 contains 15 residues. The CDR3, as DNA: TGTGCCAGCAGGTCAACCGCTGGCCTGGACACTGAAGCTTTCTTT. Translating it yields CASRSTAGLDTEAFF.

This clone appeared a few times. The chain has TRBV29-1 and TRBJ2-1; weak D call: TRBD2 (6 bases). The V gene's germline CDR1 is SQVTM and CDR2 ANQGSEA. Trimming removed 4 bases at V and 2 bases at J, with 15 bases between. This CDR3 contains 15 residues. The CDR3, as DNA: TGCAGCGTTGCCGGGACTCCCATTCCCTACAATGAGCAGTTCTTC. Its protein product is CSVAGTPIPYNEQFF.

This clone turned up a few times. V and J are TRBV11-2 and TRBJ2-1; D is perhaps TRBD1 (7 bases). Trimming took off 6 bases at V and 7 bases at J, with 16 bases between the two ends. CDR1 and CDR2 (germline): SGHAT, FQNNGV. The CDR3 totals 14 residues. CDR3 in amino acids: CASRSDRAGNEQFF. DNA for the CDR3: TGTGCCAGCAGATCCGACAGGGCGGGGAATGAGCAGTTCTTC.

This clone was counted a single time. The V call is TRBV2, the J call TRBJ2-1; D possibly corresponds to TRBD1 (5 bases). This CDR3 region has 14 residues. V dropped 6 bases and J dropped 5 bases, with 14 bases sitting between them. CDR1 is SNHLY and CDR2 is FYNNEI in the germline V gene. CDR3 sequence (DNA): TGTGCCAGCAGCGGTAAGACAGTACACAATGAGCAGTTCTTC. Protein product: CASSGKTVHNEQFF. Filled out from reference TRBV2 and TRBJ2-1, the complete variable domain reads EPEVTQTPSHQVTQMGQEVILRCVPISNHLYFYWYRQILGQKVEFLVSFYNNEISEKSEIFDDQFSVERPDGSNFTLKIRSTKLEDSAMYFCASSGKTVHNEQFFGPGTRLTVL.

J is TRBJ2-7 and V is TRBV28; maybe TRBD1 (5 bases). Germline CDR1 is MDHEN and CDR2 is SYDVKM. Trimming removed 6 bases at V and 5 bases at J, with 14 bases between. The CDR3 consists of 13 residues. The CDR3 sequence: CASSPSWGNEQYF. The CDR3 coding sequence is TGTGCCAGCAGCCCGTCGTGGGGCAACGAGCAGTACTTC.

The V gene is TRBV29-1, the J gene TRBJ2-1, with 10 bases fitting TRBD2. CDR1 SQVTM and CDR2 ANQGSEA come from the germline V gene. The CDR3 sequence is 15 residues long. The V and J ends lost 4 bases and 7 bases, in that order; junction bases with no gene match: 10. In DNA form, the CDR3 reads TGCAGCGTTGGTTTGTTAGCGGGAGGACAGAATGAGCAGTTCTTC. Residues: CSVGLLAGGQNEQFF.

The gene calls are TRBV6-5 and TRBJ2-7, with 11 bases aligning to TRBD2. With V trimmed by 6 bases and J by 3 bases, 4 bases remained unmatched. CDR3 length equals 14 residues. Germline CDR1 and CDR2: MNHEY and SVGAGI. CDR3 DNA sequence: TGTGCCAGCAGATTAACTAGCGGGAGCTACGAGCAGTACTTC. Amino acid sequence: CASRLTSGSYEQYF.

This clone was seen once. V and J are TRBV9 and TRBJ2-1, with D perhaps matching TRBD2 (5 bases). Per germline, CDR1 SGDLS and CDR2 YYNGEE. The CDR3 has 14 amino acids. The germline V and J ends were trimmed by 3 bases and 0 bases, with 7 bases remaining between them. CDR3 region: CASSAGNSYNEQFF. The CDR3, as DNA: TGTGCCAGCAGCGCGGGGAACTCCTACAATGAGCAGTTCTTC.

This CDR3 reads CASRARQGSSYEQYF. In DNA form, the CDR3 reads TGTGCCAGCAGAGCTCGACAGGGGAGCTCCTACGAGCAGTACTTC. The chain uses TRBV25-1 and TRBJ2-7, with 8 bases matching TRBD1. The CDR3 is 15 amino acids. Trimming cost V 6 bases and J 0 bases; bases outside gene matches: 7. Germline assignment: CDR1 MGHDK and CDR2 SYGVNS.

The chain uses TRBV5-1 and TRBJ2-4; no reliable D call. The V end lost 1 base, the J end lost 9 bases, and 11 bases lay between the germline ends. CDR1 SGHRS and CDR2 YFSETQ come from the germline V gene. The CDR3 covers 13 residues. The CDR3 sequence is CASSLPTPGIQYF. The DNA for the CDR3 is TGCGCCAGCAGCTTGCCGACGCCGGGCATTCAGTACTTC.

There are a few counts of this clone. The rearrangement uses TRBV10-3 and TRBJ1-5, with D possibly being TRBD1 (5 bases). The ends were cut back, 4 bases at V and 6 bases at J, with 13 bases in the middle. CDR3 length: 14 residues. Germline V CDR1 and CDR2: ENHRY, SYGVKD. CDR3 sequence reads: CAISVGEGRQPQHF. The DNA of the CDR3 is TGTGCCATCAGTGTTGGGGAGGGACGTCAGCCCCAGCATTTT.

This clone was counted only a few times. V usage is TRBV2 and J usage is TRBJ2-7; D is ambiguous. V was trimmed by 5 bases and J by 3 bases, leaving 8 bases between them. This CDR3 is built from 12 residues. CDR1 SNHLY and CDR2 FYNNEI come from the germline V gene. The CDR3, as DNA: TGTGCCAGCAGTTCCGTTGACTACGAGCAGTACTTC. This encodes CASSSVDYEQYF.